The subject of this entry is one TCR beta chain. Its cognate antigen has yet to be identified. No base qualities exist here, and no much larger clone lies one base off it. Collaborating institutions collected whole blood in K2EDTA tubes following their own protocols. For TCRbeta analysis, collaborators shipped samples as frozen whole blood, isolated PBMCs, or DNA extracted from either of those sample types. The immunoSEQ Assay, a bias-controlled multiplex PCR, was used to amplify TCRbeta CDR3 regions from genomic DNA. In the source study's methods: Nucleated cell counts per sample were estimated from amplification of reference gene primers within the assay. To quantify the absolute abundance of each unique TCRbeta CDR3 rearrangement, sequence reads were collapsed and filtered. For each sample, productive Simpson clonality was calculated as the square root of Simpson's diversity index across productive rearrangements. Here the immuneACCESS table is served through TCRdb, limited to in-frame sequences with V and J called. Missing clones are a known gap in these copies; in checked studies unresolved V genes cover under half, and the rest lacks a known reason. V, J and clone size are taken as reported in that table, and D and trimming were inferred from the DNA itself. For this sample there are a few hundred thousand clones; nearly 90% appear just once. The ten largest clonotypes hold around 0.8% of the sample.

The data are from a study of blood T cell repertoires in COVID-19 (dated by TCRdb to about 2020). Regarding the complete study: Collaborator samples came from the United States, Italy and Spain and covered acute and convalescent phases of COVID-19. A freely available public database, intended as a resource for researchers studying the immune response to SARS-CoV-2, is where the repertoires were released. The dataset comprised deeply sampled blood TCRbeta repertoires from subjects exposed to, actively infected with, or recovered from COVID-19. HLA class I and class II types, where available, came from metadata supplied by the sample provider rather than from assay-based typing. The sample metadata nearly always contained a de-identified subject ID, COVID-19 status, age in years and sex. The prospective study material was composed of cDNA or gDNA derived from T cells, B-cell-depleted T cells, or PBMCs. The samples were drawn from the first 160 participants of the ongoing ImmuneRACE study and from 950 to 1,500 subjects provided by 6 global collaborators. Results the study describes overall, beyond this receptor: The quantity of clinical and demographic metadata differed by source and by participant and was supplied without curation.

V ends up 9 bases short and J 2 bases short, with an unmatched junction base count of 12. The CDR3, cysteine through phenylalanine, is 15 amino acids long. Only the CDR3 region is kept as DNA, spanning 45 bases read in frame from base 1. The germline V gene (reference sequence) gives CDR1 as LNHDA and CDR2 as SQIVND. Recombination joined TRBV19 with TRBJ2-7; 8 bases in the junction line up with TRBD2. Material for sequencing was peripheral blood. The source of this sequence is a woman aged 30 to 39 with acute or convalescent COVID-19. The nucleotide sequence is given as TGTGCCAGCAAAAGGCTAGCGGGTGGAACCTACGAGCAGTACTTC. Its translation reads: CASKRLAGGTYEQYF.